This T cell receptor beta chain was captured by sequencing in a study of regulatory T cells in long-lasting Graves disease. The study, taken as a whole, reports: Relative to newly diagnosed Graves' patients, persistent ones had lower TCR diversity.

Sample time point: newly diagnosed GD, antithyroid drugs for less than 3 months. The authors made the TCR library using RNA they extracted from PBMCs. The table lists this clonotype with many counts. Its cognate antigen is unknown. In building TCR beta libraries, iRepertoire HTBI primers were used together with Arm-PCR of CDR3 regions. Authors' processing steps: Detected in the samples were around 62 TRBV and 14 TRBJ segments. Using its own MiXCR run on the multiplex PCR reads, TCRdb lists one record per CDR3 protein. Clone size and V and J calls follow TCRdb, not the original study. The sample gives 400,000 to 500,000 distinct CDR3 sequences, about 16% of which show up once; roughly a sixth is in the top ten. The CDR3 runs 14 residues. From germline, CDR1 is SGHAT and CDR2 FQNNGV. V lost 5 bases and J lost 3; bases outside the gene matches: 6. These records were also assigned to another study, of T cells in Graves' hyperthyroidism and ophthalmopathy. That work contributes: Blood also contained most expanded thyroid clonotypes above 0.001.

The receptor comes from a woman aged 25 to 39 with Graves disease. The source material was peripheral blood mononuclear cells (PBMCs), sampled at new diagnosis, from a patient treated with antithyroid drugs. The genes are TRBV11-2 and TRBJ2-5; 7 bases are shared with TRBD1. CDR3 in DNA: TGTGCCAGCAGCCCCCGGGACAGCGAAGAGACCCAGTACTTC. Translation: CASSPRDSEETQYF.